This TCR beta chain was found in a study of T cells in Graves' hyperthyroidism and ophthalmopathy. In germline, CDR1 is MNHGY, CDR2 SVAAGI. CDR3 length: 16 amino acids. V lost 2 bases and J lost 4, with 15 bases in between. Study-level points and caveats: Blood also carried most thyroid clonotypes expanded above 0.001. The model's output predicted ophthalmopathy at a median of 6.5 months prior to onset.

A remark on this clonotype: The antigen remains unidentified.

RNA transcripts were the template for amplifying TCR beta CDR3 regions. TCR CDR3 regions were first amplified by RT-PCR with HTBI primers. One entry per CDR3 protein results from TCRdb running MiXCR on the multiplex PCR reads. The sample yields about 410,000 distinct CDR3 sequences, roughly 14% seen once. V is TRBV6-9 and J is TRBJ1-3, with D possibly being TRBD1 (5 bases). This TCR was recovered from a man in his late teens or twenties with Graves' ophthalmopathy. The sequencing input was blood. The CDR3 sequence: CASSYRDGSRGNTIYF. Written as DNA, the CDR3 is TGTGCCAGCAGTTATCGGGACGGGTCTAGAGGAAACACCATATATTTT.